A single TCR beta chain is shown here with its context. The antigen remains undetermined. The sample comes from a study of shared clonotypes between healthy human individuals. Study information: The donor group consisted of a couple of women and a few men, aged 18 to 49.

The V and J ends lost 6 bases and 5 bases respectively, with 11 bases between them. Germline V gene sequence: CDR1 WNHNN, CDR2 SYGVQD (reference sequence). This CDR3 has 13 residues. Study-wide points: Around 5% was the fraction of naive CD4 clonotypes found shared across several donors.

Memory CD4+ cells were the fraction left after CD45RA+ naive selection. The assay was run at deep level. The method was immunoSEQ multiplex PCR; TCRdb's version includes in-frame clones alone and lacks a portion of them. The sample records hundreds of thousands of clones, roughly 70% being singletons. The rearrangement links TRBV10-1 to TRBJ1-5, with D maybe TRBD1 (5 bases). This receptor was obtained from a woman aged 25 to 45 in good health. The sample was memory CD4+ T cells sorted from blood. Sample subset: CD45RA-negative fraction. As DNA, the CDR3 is TGCGCCAGCAGCCCGGACAACTATCAGCCCCAGCATTTT. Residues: CASSPDNYQPQHF.